The 29 T cell receptor beta chains given below trace back to one sample, sequenced in a study of blood T cell repertoires in COVID-19. Assay used: immunoSEQ multiplex PCR; TCRdb lists only in-frame clones, some missing. The data hold around 170,000 clones, with 89% observed a single time. Sequencing used peripheral blood. Receptors were obtained from a man younger than 30 who had recovered from COVID-19.

The CDR3 loop reads CASSLTGQGVVEQYF. Written as DNA, the CDR3 is TGCGCCAGCAGCTTGACTGGACAGGGGGTTGTCGAGCAGTACTTC. The chain employs TRBV5-1 and TRBJ2-7; 10 nucleotides line up with TRBD1. This CDR3 region has 15 residues. Germline V CDR1 and CDR2: SGHRS, YFSETQ. V shed 1 base, J shed 6 bases, and the junction held 7 bases outside the gene matches. Filled out from reference TRBV5-1 and TRBJ2-7, the complete variable domain reads KAGVTQTPRYLIKTRGQQVTLSCSPISGHRSVSWYQQTPGQGLQFLFEYFSETQRNKGNFPGRFSGRQFSNSRSEMNVSTLELGDSALYLCASSLTGQGVVEQYFGPGTRLTVT.

This chain connects TRBV6-5 to TRBJ2-1; 11 bases fit TRBD2. This CDR3 spans 16 amino acids. The J segment lost 8 bases and the V segment lost 2 bases, leaving 8 bases of the junction unmatched. CDR1 is MNHEY, CDR2 SVGAGI, per germline. DNA for the CDR3: TGTGCCAGCAGTTACCCTATAGCGGGAGGGATATATGAGCAGTTCTTC. Translation gives CASSYPIAGGIYEQFF.

This chain connects TRBV28 to TRBJ2-1; TRBD2 aligns across 11 bases. V lost 6 bases, J lost 3 bases, and 7 bases stayed unmatched. Looked up from germline, CDR1 is MDHEN and CDR2 is SYDVKM. The length of the CDR3 is 16 residues. For the CDR3, the DNA is TGTGCCAGCAGCCCGCCCGGGACTAGCGGCTACAATGAGCAGTTCTTC. Translation gives CASSPPGTSGYNEQFF. Combining the CDR3 with reference TRBV28 and TRBJ2-1 gives the whole variable domain DVKVTQSSRYLVKRTGEKVFLECVQDMDHENMFWYRQDPGLGLRLIYFSYDVKMKEKGDIPEGYSVSREKKERFSLILESASTNQTSMYLCASSPPGTSGYNEQFFGPGTRLTVL.

The gene calls are TRBV6-6 and TRBJ1-5; 8 bases align to TRBD1. CDR3 length: 13 amino acids. Germline V gives CDR1 MNHNY, CDR2 SVGAGI (reference sequence). With 5 bases clipped from V and 6 bases from J, the junction kept 3 bases outside the gene matches. In nucleotides, the CDR3 is TGTGCCAGCAGTAGGACAGGGAGTCAGCCCCAGCATTTT. Encoded protein: CASSRTGSQPQHF.

The chain has TRBV5-6 and TRBJ1-6; D call uncertain. The V and J ends lost 0 bases and 10 bases respectively, with 8 bases between them. This CDR3 contains 13 residues. Germline V lookup: CDR1 SGHDT, CDR2 YYEEEE. CDR3 protein: CASSLGPESPLHF. The CDR3 coding sequence is TGTGCCAGCAGCTTGGGACCGGAGTCACCCCTCCACTTT.

The chain carries TRBV6-6 and TRBJ1-5, with D hard to call. The CDR3 is 14 amino acids. Trimming took off 6 bases at V and 0 bases at J, with 9 bases between the two ends. CDR1 and CDR2 (germline): MNHNY, SVGAGI (reference sequence). The CDR3 DNA is TGTGCCAGCAGCCGGTCGTATAGCAATCAGCCCCAGCATTTT. The encoded protein is CASSRSYSNQPQHF.

The chain uses TRBV10-2 and TRBJ2-7; 7 nucleotides align to TRBD2. V lost 2 bases to trimming and J lost 5 bases; unmatched junction nucleotides: 6. Germline V gives CDR1 WSHSY, CDR2 SAAADI. The CDR3 has 14 amino acids. CDR3 sequence: CASSEAGTTHEQYF. CDR3 in DNA: TGCGCCAGCAGTGAGGCAGGGACTACCCACGAGCAGTACTTC.

This rearrangement joins TRBV6-2 or TRBV6-3 to TRBJ2-7; perhaps TRBD1 as D (6 bases). The germline V and J ends were trimmed by 6 bases and 0 bases, with 18 bases remaining between them. The CDR3 contains 16 residues. Germline V gives CDR1 MNHEY, CDR2 SVGEGT. The CDR3: CASSFNLLDSSYEQYF. Written as DNA, the CDR3 is TGTGCCAGCAGCTTTAACTTACTGGACAGCTCCTACGAGCAGTACTTC.

This clone showed up just once. CDR3 DNA sequence: TGTGCCAGCGAGCGTCGGAGAGAGACCCAGTACTTC. It yields the protein CASERRRETQYF. The rearrangement links TRBV2 to TRBJ2-5, with no clear D. Trimming removed 8 bases from V and 4 bases from J, with 11 bases in between. Germline loops: CDR1 SNHLY, CDR2 FYNNEI. The CDR3 runs to 12 residues.

The chain combines TRBV5-1 with TRBJ2-5, with 10 positions matching TRBD1. The CDR3 sequence is 16 residues long. Unmatched junction bases numbered 9, after V lost 4 bases and J lost 3 bases. Germline V gene sequence: CDR1 SGHRS, CDR2 YFSETQ. The CDR3 is CASSPGTGDGKETQYF. CDR3 bases: TGCGCCAGCAGCCCGGGGACAGGGGACGGGAAAGAGACCCAGTACTTC. The full variable domain, completed using reference TRBV5-1 and TRBJ2-5, is KAGVTQTPRYLIKTRGQQVTLSCSPISGHRSVSWYQQTPGQGLQFLFEYFSETQRNKGNFPGRFSGRQFSNSRSEMNVSTLELGDSALYLCASSPGTGDGKETQYFGPGTRLLVL.

The rearrangement joins TRBV9 to TRBJ1-2, with 9 bases identical to TRBD1. This CDR3 is 16 amino acids long. CDR1 SGDLS and CDR2 YYNGEE come from the germline V gene. The junction had 14 bases not matched to a gene; V was cut back by 4 bases and J by 7 bases. The CDR3 nucleotides read TGTGCCAGCAGCATCCCCAGGGACAGGGTCTTAAGTGGCTACACCTTC. This gives the protein CASSIPRDRVLSGYTF.

This clone was seen a single time. The chain is built from TRBV18 and TRBJ2-1; D uncertain. CDR1 is KGHSH and CDR2 is LQKENI in the germline V gene. This CDR3 contains 14 residues. The V end lost 5 bases, the J end lost 6 bases, and 14 bases lay between the germline ends. CDR3 loop: CASSTRKPSNEQFF. CDR3 nucleotide sequence: TGTGCCAGCTCAACCCGTAAACCTAGCAATGAGCAGTTCTTC. Together with reference TRBV18 and TRBJ2-1, the CDR3 gives the full variable domain: NAGVMQNPRHLVRRRGQEARLRCSPMKGHSHVYWYRQLPEEGLKFMVYLQKENIIDESGMPKERFSAEFPKEGPSILRIQQVVRGDSAAYFCASSTRKPSNEQFFGPGTRLTVL.

The chain employs TRBV18 and TRBJ2-1, with 9 bases that match TRBD2. Germline CDR1 and CDR2: KGHSH and LQKENI. There are 17 residues in the CDR3. V shed 0 bases and J 7 bases; nucleotides not matched to a gene: 10. The CDR3 is CASSPPIAGGPHNEQFF. DNA for the CDR3: TGTGCCAGCTCACCACCTATCGCGGGAGGGCCCCATAATGAGCAGTTCTTC. Using reference TRBV18 and TRBJ2-1 for the parts outside the CDR3, the full variable domain is NAGVMQNPRHLVRRRGQEARLRCSPMKGHSHVYWYRQLPEEGLKFMVYLQKENIIDESGMPKERFSAEFPKEGPSILRIQQVVRGDSAAYFCASSPPIAGGPHNEQFFGPGTRLTVL.

The count of this clone is one. V is TRBV5-6 and J is TRBJ1-2; possibly TRBD1 for D (5 bases). This CDR3 is built from 13 residues. The V end was cut by 4 bases, the J end by 4 bases, with 11 bases between. Germline lookup yields CDR1 SGHDT and CDR2 YYEEEE. The CDR3 region is CASSGGTTYGYTF. DNA for the CDR3: TGTGCCAGCAGCGGCGGGACTACCTATGGCTACACCTTC.

This chain connects TRBV6-1 to TRBJ2-3; 7 positions agree with TRBD2. With 2 bases clipped from V and 2 bases from J, the junction kept 13 bases outside the gene matches. The CDR3 contains 18 residues. Germline V CDR1 and CDR2: MNHNS, SASEGT. CDR3 residues: CASSEILGRTSITDTQYF. As DNA, the CDR3 is TGTGCCAGCAGTGAAATTCTGGGGAGGACTAGTATCACAGATACGCAGTATTTT.

The CDR3 region has the DNA TGTGCCAGCAGTTTTAATCGGCCAGGAAGGACTGAAGCTTTCTTT. It yields the protein CASSFNRPGRTEAFF. The chain couples TRBV28 to TRBJ1-1; D uncertain. Germline V gene sequence: CDR1 MDHEN, CDR2 SYDVKM. Deletions cut 3 bases from V and 5 bases from J, with 16 bases between. The CDR3 runs 15 residues.

The CDR3 DNA reads TGTGCCAGCAGCATAGGGACAGGGGGAAACGAGCAGTACTTC. Translating it yields CASSIGTGGNEQYF. This sequence joins TRBV9 and TRBJ2-7; TRBD1 matches at 11 bases. CDR3 size: 14 residues. Trimming cost V 4 bases and J 5 bases; bases outside gene matches: 5. Germline-derived CDR1 and CDR2 are SGDLS and YYNGEE.

The CDR3, as DNA: TGTGCCACCAGCACAGGGGACCACGAGCAGTACTTC. Its translation is CATSTGDHEQYF. The chain carries TRBV15 and TRBJ2-7; D is perhaps TRBD1 (6 bases). CDR3 length: 12 residues. Germline values: CDR1 LNHNV, CDR2 YYDKDF (reference sequence). The V end lost 4 bases, the J end lost 5 bases, and 9 bases lay between the germline ends.

This chain links TRBV6-6 with TRBJ1-3, with TRBD1 matching over 9 bases. With 6 bases clipped from V and 7 bases from J, the junction kept 7 bases outside the gene matches. Germline CDR1 reads MNHNY; CDR2 reads SVGAGI (reference sequence). The CDR3 covers 14 residues. CDR3 in DNA: TGTGCCAGCAGAGTACAGGGGGCTAGGAACACCATATATTTT. Its translation: CASRVQGARNTIYF.

This clone appeared once. The chain has TRBV4-1 and TRBJ2-5, with no clear D. With 4 bases removed from V and 2 bases from J, the gap between germline ends came to 17 bases. The germline CDR1 and CDR2 sequences are MGHRA and YSYEKL. The CDR3 consists of 16 residues. In DNA, the CDR3 is TGCGCCAGCAGCCCTGTTGTGGCGGCCCCACAAGAGACCCAGTACTTC. Translating gives CASSPVVAAPQETQYF.

This clone was observed a handful of times. The CDR3 nucleotides read TGTGCCAGCAGCTCACCGAGCGGGAACCCCTACGAGCAGTACTTC. Amino acids: CASSSPSGNPYEQYF. The chain combines TRBV11-2 with TRBJ2-7; 7 nucleotides match TRBD2. The CDR3 contains 15 residues. The junction had 8 bases not matched to a gene; V was cut back by 4 bases and J by 2 bases. Germline-derived CDR1 and CDR2 are SGHAT and FQNNGV.

In its sample, this clone was seen once. The V and J genes are TRBV18 and TRBJ2-1; TRBD1 might be the D (6 bases). CDR1 is KGHSH, CDR2 LQKENI, per germline. Between the trimmed V and J ends, which lost 3 bases and 6 bases, there was a span of 15 bases. The length of the CDR3 is 15 residues. DNA of the CDR3: TGTGCCAGCTCACCGTCCGGACAGAAAGTCAATGAGCAGTTCTTC. The encoded protein is CASSPSGQKVNEQFF.

This clone was observed once. The chain employs TRBV4-1 and TRBJ2-3, with 8 nucleotides matching TRBD2. Germline-derived CDR1 and CDR2 are MGHRA and YSYEKL. The V segment lost 0 bases and the J segment 2 bases; nucleotides outside the gene matches: 10. The CDR3 spans 18 residues. CDR3 amino acids: CASSQDHGVAGYTDTQYF. As DNA, the CDR3 is TGCGCCAGCAGCCAAGATCATGGAGTAGCGGGGTACACAGATACGCAGTATTTT.

The chain couples TRBV6-1 to TRBJ1-4, with 10 bases fitting TRBD1. Germline values: CDR1 MNHNS, CDR2 SASEGT. Losses at the gene ends were 2 bases for V and 7 bases for J; bases not matched to a gene: 7. The CDR3 sequence is 16 residues long. CDR3 region: CASSELTGQGFEKLFF. In DNA form, the CDR3 reads TGTGCCAGCAGTGAATTGACGGGACAGGGGTTTGAAAAACTGTTTTTT.

This chain links TRBV12-3 or TRBV12-4 with TRBJ1-2; unclear D gene. The CDR3 runs 12 residues. V lost 7 bases to trimming and J lost 8 bases, with 14 bases between them. CDR3 nucleotides: TGTGCCAGCACCTGGAGGGCGAGGGGCTACACCTTC. Amino acid sequence: CASTWRARGYTF.

The CDR3 loop reads CASRRYTDTQYF. DNA of the CDR3: TGTGCCAGCAGGCGGTACACAGATACGCAGTATTTT. The rearrangement uses TRBV7-9 and TRBJ2-3; D remains ambiguous. Germline lookup yields CDR1 SEHNR and CDR2 FQNEAQ (reference sequence). With 6 bases removed from V and 2 bases from J, the gap between germline ends came to 6 bases. This CDR3 spans 12 amino acids.

The J gene is TRBJ1-1, the V gene TRBV9; perhaps TRBD1 as D (5 bases). The V end lost 3 bases, the J end lost 2 bases, and 14 bases lay between the germline ends. This CDR3 is 15 amino acids long. In germline, CDR1 is SGDLS, CDR2 YYNGEE. CDR3 DNA sequence: TGTGCCAGCAGCGCTACAGGCATGCCCAACACTGAAGCTTTCTTT. Translation gives CASSATGMPNTEAFF.

The V call is TRBV10-1, the J call TRBJ2-1, with D tentatively TRBD2 (6 bases). This CDR3 is built from 16 residues. Germline assignment: CDR1 WNHNN and CDR2 SYGVQD (reference sequence). Trimming cost V 10 bases and J 3 bases, with 22 bases left between them. CDR3 loop: CATDFFLSGLYNEQFF. CDR3 nucleotide sequence: TGCGCCACCGATTTTTTCCTTTCGGGACTCTACAATGAGCAGTTCTTC.

J is TRBJ2-7 and V is TRBV6-2 or TRBV6-3; 10 bases match TRBD2. The CDR3 consists of 15 residues. J gave up 5 bases and V 2 bases, and 6 bases lay outside the gene matches. Germline lookup yields CDR1 MNHEY and CDR2 SVGEGT. CDR3 region: CASSYPSGRVDEQYF. The CDR3, as DNA: TGTGCCAGCAGTTACCCAAGCGGGAGGGTCGACGAGCAGTACTTC.